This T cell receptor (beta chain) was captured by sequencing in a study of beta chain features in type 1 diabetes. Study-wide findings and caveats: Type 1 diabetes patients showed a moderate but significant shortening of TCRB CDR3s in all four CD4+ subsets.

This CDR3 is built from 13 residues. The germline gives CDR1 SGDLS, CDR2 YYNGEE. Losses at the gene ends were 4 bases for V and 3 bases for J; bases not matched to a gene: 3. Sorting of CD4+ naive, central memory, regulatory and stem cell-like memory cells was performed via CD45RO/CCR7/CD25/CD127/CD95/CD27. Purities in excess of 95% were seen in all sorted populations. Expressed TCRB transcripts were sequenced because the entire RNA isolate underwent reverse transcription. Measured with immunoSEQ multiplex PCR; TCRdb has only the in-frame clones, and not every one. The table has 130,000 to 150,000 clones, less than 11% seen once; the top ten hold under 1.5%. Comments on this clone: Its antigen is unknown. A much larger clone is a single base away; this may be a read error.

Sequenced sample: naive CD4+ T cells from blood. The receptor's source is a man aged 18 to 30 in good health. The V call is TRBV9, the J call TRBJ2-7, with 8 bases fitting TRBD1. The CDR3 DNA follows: TGTGCCAGCAGCCAAGGACAGGGCTACGAGCAGTACTTC. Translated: CASSQGQGYEQYF. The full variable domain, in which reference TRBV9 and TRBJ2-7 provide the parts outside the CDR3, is DSGVTQTPKHLITATGQRVTLRCSPRSGDLSVYWYQQSLDQGLQFLIQYYNGEERAKGNILERFSAQQFPDLHSELNLSSLELGDSALYFCASSQGQGYEQYFGPGTRLTVT.